A single sample gave rise to the 12 T cell receptor beta chains below, sequenced in a study of early T cells in non-severe SARS-CoV-2 infection. TCRdb processed the 5' RACE reads anew with MiXCR; each CDR3 protein has one entry. The sample records about 83,000 distinct CDR3 sequences, 8.5% to 12% being singletons. The sample consisted of whole blood, taken at baseline. All receptors come from an adult who was a healthcare worker with PCR-confirmed SARS-CoV-2 infection or an uninfected control (not recorded which).

Comments on this clonotype: The junction departs from the called germline gene at one end, perhaps through a read error. CDR3 amino acids: CASSQNSGKGIF. CDR3 coding DNA: TGTGCCAGCAGCCAAAATAGTGGTAAGGGGATCTTC. The rearrangement joins TRBV7-9 to TRBJ2-1; the D gene is possibly TRBD1 (5 bases). The CDR3 totals 12 residues. CDR1 and CDR2 (germline): SEHNR, FQNEAQ (reference sequence). Variable domain in full (rest from reference TRBV7-9 and TRBJ2-1): DTGVSQNPRHKITKRGQNVTFRCDPISEHNRLYWYRQTLGQGPEFLTYFQNEAQLEKSRLLSDRFSAERPKGSFSTLEIQRTEQGDSAMYLCASSQNSGKGIFGPGTRLTVL.

V gene TRBV3-1 combines with J gene TRBJ1-6; unclear D gene. The CDR3 covers 15 residues. Germline V lookup: CDR1 LGHDT, CDR2 YNNKEL (reference sequence). V was cut by 0 bases and J by 8 bases, with 11 bases left in between. The CDR3 reads CASSQDITRYSPLHF. In DNA, the CDR3 is TGTGCCAGCAGCCAAGATATAACCAGATATTCACCCCTCCACTTT. Complete variable domain (other parts from reference TRBV3-1 and TRBJ1-6): DTAVSQTPKYLVTQMGNDKSIKCEQNLGHDTMYWYKQDSKKFLKIMFSYNNKELIINETVPNRFSPKSPDKAHLNLHINSLELGDSAVYFCASSQDITRYSPLHFGNGTRLTVT.

This clonotype was counted only a few times. The chain couples TRBV5-6 to TRBJ2-1; D call uncertain. The CDR3 contains 14 residues. Germline CDR1 is SGHDT and CDR2 is YYEEEE. V was clipped by 2 bases and J by 4 bases, with 10 bases between them. CDR3 sequence: CASSLSGLYNEQFF. In DNA form, the CDR3 reads TGTGCCAGCAGCTTATCCGGTTTATACAATGAGCAGTTCTTC.

This clonotype has only a few counts. The CDR3 DNA reads TGCAGTGCTAGAGGGGGAGGGCCGGGGCGAAATTCACCCCTCCACTTT. It translates to CSARGGGPGRNSPLHF. The rearrangement links TRBV20-1 to TRBJ1-6, with D possibly being TRBD1 (5 bases). V was clipped by 1 base and J by 7 bases, with 17 bases between them. The CDR3 has 16 amino acids. Germline assignment: CDR1 DFQATT and CDR2 SNEGSKA (reference sequence).

This clonotype was observed a few times. Written as DNA, the CDR3 is TGTGCCATCAGCGCCCCTGGCAGTCGCCCTAGCACAGATACGCAGTATTTT. It specifies CAISAPGSRPSTDTQYF. The V and J genes are TRBV10-3 and TRBJ2-3; no reliable D call. Between the trimmed V and J ends, which lost 6 bases and 0 bases, there was a span of 19 bases. The CDR3 runs 17 residues. CDR1 and CDR2 (germline): ENHRY, SYGVKD.

This clonotype came up many times. The junction shows a germline mismatch at one end, possibly a read error. CDR3 loop: CASSADLRTKIF. In DNA, the CDR3 is TGTGCCAGCAGTGCGGATTTGAGAACGAAAATTTTT. The chain carries TRBV28 and TRBJ1-4; D is unresolved. The length of the CDR3 is 12 residues. Germline CDR1 and CDR2: MDHEN and SYDVKM.

There are many counts of this clonotype. This chain links TRBV6-2 or TRBV6-3 with TRBJ1-6; 7 bases align to TRBD1. Germline loops: CDR1 MNHEY, CDR2 SVGEGT. The V gene end was trimmed by 8 bases and the J gene end by 10 bases; junction bases not matched to a gene: 11. The CDR3 has 14 residues. The CDR3 coding sequence is TGTGCCAGCGGGGCCAGACAGGGAAGATCACCCCTCCACTTT. It is translated as CASGARQGRSPLHF.

This clonotype was counted between two and nine times. The chain's CDR3 is CSVETGRRNPDEDTQYF. The CDR3 DNA reads TGCAGCGTTGAAACCGGGCGGCGCAACCCGGACGAAGATACGCAGTATTTT. The rearrangement uses TRBV29-1 and TRBJ2-3; D unresolved. Trimming took 2 bases from V and 5 from J, leaving 23 bases between them. The germline V gene has CDR1 SQVTM and CDR2 ANQGSEA. The CDR3 is 17 amino acids.

The chain joins TRBV10-2 to TRBJ2-7; D not resolved. There are 13 residues in the CDR3. The V gene's germline CDR1 is WSHSY and CDR2 SAAADI. V dropped 5 bases and J dropped 2 bases, with 10 bases sitting between them. The DNA of the CDR3 is TGCGCCAGCAGTACGTCAGACGCCTACGAGCAGTACTTC. It codes for CASSTSDAYEQYF.

This clonotype was counted at least ten times. The V and J genes are TRBV9 and TRBJ2-2, with TRBD1 matching over 11 bases. After removal of 3 bases from V and 0 bases from J, the junction contained 1 base not matched to a gene. This CDR3 has 16 residues. CDR1 is SGDLS and CDR2 is YYNGEE in the germline V gene. The CDR3 loop is CASSGGQGANTGELFF. The DNA of the CDR3 is TGTGCCAGCAGCGGGGGACAGGGGGCGAACACCGGGGAGCTGTTTTTT.

This clonotype has ten or more counts. The chain employs TRBV7-2 and TRBJ2-7; 7 bases line up with TRBD2. V trimming: 4 bases; J trimming: 3 bases; junction bases outside the gene matches: 9. Per the germline V gene, CDR1 is SGHTA and CDR2 is FQGNSA. The CDR3 length is 15 residues. CDR3 region: CASSSQGGAIYEQYF. CDR3 sequence (DNA): TGTGCCAGCAGCTCCCAGGGAGGGGCGATCTACGAGCAGTACTTC.

This clonotype has only a few counts. V gene TRBV4-1 combines with J gene TRBJ2-5, with 7 positions matching TRBD1. Germline lookup yields CDR1 MGHRA and CDR2 YSYEKL. CDR3 length: 15 amino acids. V lost 0 bases to trimming and J lost 2 bases; unmatched junction nucleotides: 3. This CDR3 is CASSQEVDRQETQYF. For the CDR3, the DNA is TGCGCCAGCAGCCAAGAGGTGGACAGGCAAGAGACCCAGTACTTC.